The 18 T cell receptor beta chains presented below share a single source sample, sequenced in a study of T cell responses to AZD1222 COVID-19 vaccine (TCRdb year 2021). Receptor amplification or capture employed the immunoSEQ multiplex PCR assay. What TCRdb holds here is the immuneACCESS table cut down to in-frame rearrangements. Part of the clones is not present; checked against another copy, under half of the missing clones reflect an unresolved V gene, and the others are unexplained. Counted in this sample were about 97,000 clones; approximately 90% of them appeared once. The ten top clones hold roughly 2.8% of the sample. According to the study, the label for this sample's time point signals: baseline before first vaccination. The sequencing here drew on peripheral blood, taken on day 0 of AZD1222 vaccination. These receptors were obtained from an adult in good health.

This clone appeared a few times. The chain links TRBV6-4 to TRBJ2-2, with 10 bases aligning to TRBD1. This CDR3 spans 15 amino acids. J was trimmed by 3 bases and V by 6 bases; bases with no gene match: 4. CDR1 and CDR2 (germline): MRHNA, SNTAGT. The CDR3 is CASSAGTGDTGELFF. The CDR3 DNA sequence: TGTGCCAGCAGCGCCGGGACAGGGGACACCGGGGAGCTGTTTTTT.

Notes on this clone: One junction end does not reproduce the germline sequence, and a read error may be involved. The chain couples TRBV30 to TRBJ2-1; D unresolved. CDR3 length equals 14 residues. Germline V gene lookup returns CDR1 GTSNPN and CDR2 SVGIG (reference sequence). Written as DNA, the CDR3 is TGTGCCTGGAGTCCCACCCTCGGCTACGATGAGCAGTTCTTC. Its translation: CAWSPTLGYDEQFF.

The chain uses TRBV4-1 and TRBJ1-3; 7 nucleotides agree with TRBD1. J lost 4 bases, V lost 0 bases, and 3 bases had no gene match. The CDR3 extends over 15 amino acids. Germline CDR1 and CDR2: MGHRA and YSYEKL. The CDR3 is CASSQDRQGGNTIYF. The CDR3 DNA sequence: TGCGCCAGCAGCCAAGATAGACAGGGAGGAAACACCATATATTTT.

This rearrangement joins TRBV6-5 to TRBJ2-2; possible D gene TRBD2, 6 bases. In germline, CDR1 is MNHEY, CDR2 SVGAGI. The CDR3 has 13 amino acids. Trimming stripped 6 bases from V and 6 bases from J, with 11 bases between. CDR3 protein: CASSDWGAGELFF. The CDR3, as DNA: TGTGCCAGCAGCGACTGGGGGGCCGGGGAGCTGTTTTTT.

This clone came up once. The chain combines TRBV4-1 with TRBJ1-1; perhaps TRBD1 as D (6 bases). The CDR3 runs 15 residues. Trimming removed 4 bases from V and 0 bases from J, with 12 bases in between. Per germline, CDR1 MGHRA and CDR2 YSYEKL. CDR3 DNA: TGCGCCAGCAGCCCCACAGGGTCCATGAACACTGAAGCTTTCTTT. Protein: CASSPTGSMNTEAFF.

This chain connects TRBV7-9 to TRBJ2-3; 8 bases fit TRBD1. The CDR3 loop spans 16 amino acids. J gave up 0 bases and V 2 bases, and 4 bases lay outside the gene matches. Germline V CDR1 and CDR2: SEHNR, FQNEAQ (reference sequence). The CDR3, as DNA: TGTGCCAGCAGCTTAATCCGGACAGGGAGCACAGATACGCAGTATTTT. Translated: CASSLIRTGSTDTQYF.

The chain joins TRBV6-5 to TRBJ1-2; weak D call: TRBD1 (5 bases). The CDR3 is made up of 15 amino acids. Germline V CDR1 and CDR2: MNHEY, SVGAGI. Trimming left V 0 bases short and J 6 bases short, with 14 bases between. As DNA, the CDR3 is TGTGCCAGCAGTTACTCGGGGGATTATCGAGATGGCTACACCTTC. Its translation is CASSYSGDYRDGYTF.

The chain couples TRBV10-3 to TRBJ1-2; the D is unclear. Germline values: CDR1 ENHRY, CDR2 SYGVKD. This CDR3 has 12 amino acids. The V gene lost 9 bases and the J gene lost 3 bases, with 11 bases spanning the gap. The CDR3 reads CAISREDYGYTF. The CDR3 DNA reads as TGTGCCATTTCTCGGGAGGACTATGGCTACACCTTC.

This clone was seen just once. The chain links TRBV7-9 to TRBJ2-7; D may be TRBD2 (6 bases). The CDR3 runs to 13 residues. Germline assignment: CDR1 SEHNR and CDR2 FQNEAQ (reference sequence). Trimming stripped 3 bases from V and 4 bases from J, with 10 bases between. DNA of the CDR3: TGTGCCAGCAGCTTGTCGGGGGTATACGAGCAGTACTTC. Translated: CASSLSGVYEQYF.

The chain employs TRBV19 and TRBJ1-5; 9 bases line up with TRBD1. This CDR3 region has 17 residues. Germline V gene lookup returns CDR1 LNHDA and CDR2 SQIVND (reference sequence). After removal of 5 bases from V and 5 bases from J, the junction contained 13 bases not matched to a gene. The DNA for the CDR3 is TGTGCCAGTAGTTTCAGGCAATTGACAGGGGGACATCAGCCCCAGCATTTT. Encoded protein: CASSFRQLTGGHQPQHF.

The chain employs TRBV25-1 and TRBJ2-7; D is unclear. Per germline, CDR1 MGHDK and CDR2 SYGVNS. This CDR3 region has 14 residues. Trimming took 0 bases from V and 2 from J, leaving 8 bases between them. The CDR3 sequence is CASSEYFGTYEQYF. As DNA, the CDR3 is TGTGCCAGCAGTGAATATTTCGGAACCTACGAGCAGTACTTC.

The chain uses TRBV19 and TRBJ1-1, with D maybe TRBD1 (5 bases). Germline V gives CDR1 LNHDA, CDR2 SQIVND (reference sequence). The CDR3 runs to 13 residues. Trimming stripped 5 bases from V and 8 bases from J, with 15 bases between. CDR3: CASSPLGGGEAFF. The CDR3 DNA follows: TGTGCCAGTAGTCCCCTCGGGGGAGGGGAAGCTTTCTTT. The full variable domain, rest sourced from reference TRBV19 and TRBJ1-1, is DGGITQSPKYLFRKEGQNVTLSCEQNLNHDAMYWYRQDPGQGLRLIYYSQIVNDFQKGDIAEGYSVSREKKESFPLTVTSAQKNPTAFYLCASSPLGGGEAFFGQGTRLTVV.

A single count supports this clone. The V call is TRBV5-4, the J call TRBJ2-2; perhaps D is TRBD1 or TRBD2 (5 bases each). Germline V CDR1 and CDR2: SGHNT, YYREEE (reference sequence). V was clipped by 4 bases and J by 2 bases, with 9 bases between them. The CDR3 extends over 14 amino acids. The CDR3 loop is CASSRGPNTGELFF. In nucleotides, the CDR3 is TGTGCCAGCAGCCGGGGCCCTAACACCGGGGAGCTGTTTTTT.

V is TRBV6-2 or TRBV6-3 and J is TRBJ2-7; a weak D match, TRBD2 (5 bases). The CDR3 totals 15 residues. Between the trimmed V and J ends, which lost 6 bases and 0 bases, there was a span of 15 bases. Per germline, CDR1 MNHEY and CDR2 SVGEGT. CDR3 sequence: CASSDPGMGSYEQYF. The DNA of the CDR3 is TGTGCCAGCAGCGACCCCGGGATGGGCTCCTACGAGCAGTACTTC.

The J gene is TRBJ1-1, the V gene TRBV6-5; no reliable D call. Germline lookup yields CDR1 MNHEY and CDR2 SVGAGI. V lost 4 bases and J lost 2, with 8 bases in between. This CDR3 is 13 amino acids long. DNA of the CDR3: TGTGCCAGCAGTTCTAAGGAAAACACTGAAGCTTTCTTT. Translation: CASSSKENTEAFF.

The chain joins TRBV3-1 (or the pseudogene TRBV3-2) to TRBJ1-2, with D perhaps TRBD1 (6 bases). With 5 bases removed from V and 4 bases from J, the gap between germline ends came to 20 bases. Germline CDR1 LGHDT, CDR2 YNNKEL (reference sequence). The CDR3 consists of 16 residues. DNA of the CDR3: TGTGCCAGCAGCAACGCACCTTTACAGGGATTCTATGGCTACACCTTC. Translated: CASSNAPLQGFYGYTF.

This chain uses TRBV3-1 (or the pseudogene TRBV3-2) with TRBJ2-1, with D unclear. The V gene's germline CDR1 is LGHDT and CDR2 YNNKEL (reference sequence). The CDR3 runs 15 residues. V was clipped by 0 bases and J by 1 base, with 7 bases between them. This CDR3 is CASSQEGNSYNEQFF. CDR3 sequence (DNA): TGTGCCAGCAGCCAAGAGGGGAATTCCTACAATGAGCAGTTCTTC.

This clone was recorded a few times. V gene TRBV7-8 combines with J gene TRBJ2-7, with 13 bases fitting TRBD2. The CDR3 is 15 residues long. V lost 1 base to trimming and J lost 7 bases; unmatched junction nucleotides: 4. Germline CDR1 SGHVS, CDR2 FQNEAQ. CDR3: CASSLEGLAGQEQYF. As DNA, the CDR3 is TGTGCCAGCAGCTTAGAGGGACTAGCGGGGCAAGAGCAGTACTTC.